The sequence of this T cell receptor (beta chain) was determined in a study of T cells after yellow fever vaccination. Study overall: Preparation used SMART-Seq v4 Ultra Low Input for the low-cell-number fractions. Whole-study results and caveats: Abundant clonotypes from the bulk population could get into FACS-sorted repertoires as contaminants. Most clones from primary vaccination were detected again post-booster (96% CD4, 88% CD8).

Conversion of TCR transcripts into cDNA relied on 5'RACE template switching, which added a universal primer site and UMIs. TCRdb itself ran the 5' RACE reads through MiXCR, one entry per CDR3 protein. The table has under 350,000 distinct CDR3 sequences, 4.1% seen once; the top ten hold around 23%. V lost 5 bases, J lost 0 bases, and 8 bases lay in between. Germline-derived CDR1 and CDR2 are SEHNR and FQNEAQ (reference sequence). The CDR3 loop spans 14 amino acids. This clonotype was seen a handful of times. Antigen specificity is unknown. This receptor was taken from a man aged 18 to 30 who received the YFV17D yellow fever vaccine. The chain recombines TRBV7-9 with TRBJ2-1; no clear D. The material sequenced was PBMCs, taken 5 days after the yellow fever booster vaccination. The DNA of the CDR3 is TGTGCCAGCAGCCCCCAAGTCTCCTACAATGAGCAGTTCTTC. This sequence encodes CASSPQVSYNEQFF. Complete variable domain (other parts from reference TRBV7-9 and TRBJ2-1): DTGVSQNPRHKITKRGQNVTFRCDPISEHNRLYWYRQTLGQGPEFLTYFQNEAQLEKSRLLSDRFSAERPKGSFSTLEIQRTEQGDSAMYLCASSPQVSYNEQFFGPGTRLTVL.